The 24 T cell receptor beta chains presented below share a single source sample, sequenced in a study of response to subunit inactivated influenza vaccine. TCRdb reanalysed the RT-PCR reads using MiXCR and keeps one entry per CDR3 protein. Among about 830,000 distinct CDR3 sequences, under 20% were seen once, and the ten largest hold roughly a tenth. The source was PBMCs from blood, collected about 5 days after vaccination. Receptor source: a man aged 50 or older who received an inactivated influenza vaccine.

This clonotype was counted only a few times. Mismatch with germline at one junction end may stem from a read error. The chain combines TRBV12-3 or TRBV12-4 with TRBJ2-3; D gene uncertain. The CDR3 extends over 16 amino acids. CDR3 DNA: TGTGCCAGCAGCTTAGGCTTGTTTTCTAGCACAGATACGCAGTATTTT. Residues: CASSLGLFSSTDTQYF.

CDR3 loop: CASSQGGVQPQHF. CDR3 bases: TGTGCCAGCAGCCAAGGTGGGGTCCAGCCCCAGCATTTT. The chain recombines TRBV14 with TRBJ1-5, with no clear D. V was pared by 1 base and J by 7 bases, with 8 bases between. Germline CDR1 reads SGHDN; CDR2 reads FVKESK. This CDR3 comprises 13 residues.

The sample holds one count of this clonotype. The CDR3 region is CASSYSSGTSGAYEQYF. Here the CDR3 DNA reads TGTGCCAGCAGTTACTCCTCCGGGACTAGCGGGGCCTACGAGCAGTACTTC. This sequence joins TRBV6-5 and TRBJ2-7; 13 bases are a match to TRBD2. The CDR3 covers 17 residues. The junction had 4 bases not matched to a gene; V was cut back by 0 bases and J by 2 bases. From germline, CDR1 is MNHEY and CDR2 SVGAGI.

V gene TRBV6-1 combines with J gene TRBJ1-5; 7 bases align to TRBD1. The CDR3 is 19 residues long. V trimming: 4 bases; J trimming: 0 bases; junction bases outside the gene matches: 15. The V gene's germline CDR1 is MNHNS and CDR2 SASEGT. CDR3 nucleotide sequence: TGTGCCAGCAGTGCGCAGACAGGGCGACCAACTTATAGCAATCAGCCCCAGCATTTT. Protein sequence: CASSAQTGRPTYSNQPQHF.

The V gene is TRBV2, the J gene TRBJ2-1; D not resolved. The CDR3 totals 11 residues. V lost 6 bases, J lost 9 bases, and 9 bases lay in between. The germline gives CDR1 SNHLY, CDR2 FYNNEI. The CDR3 DNA sequence: TGTGCCAGCAGCCCCAATTCTGAGCAGTTCTTC. Its translation is CASSPNSEQFF.

This clonotype was detected only a few times. The chain is built from TRBV6-2 or TRBV6-3 and TRBJ2-1; 9 nucleotides align to TRBD1. With V trimmed by 3 bases and J by 8 bases, 5 bases remained unmatched. In germline, CDR1 is MNHEY, CDR2 SVGEGT. This CDR3 spans 14 amino acids. CDR3 sequence (DNA): TGTGCCAGCAGTTATTTGGGACAGGGCGATGAGCAGTTCTTC. Protein product: CASSYLGQGDEQFF.

The sample holds one count of this clonotype. The chain uses TRBV7-2 and TRBJ2-7, with TRBD2 identical over 14 bases. Germline V gives CDR1 SGHTA, CDR2 FQGNSA. The V and J ends lost 5 bases and 4 bases, in that order; junction bases with no gene match: 4. CDR3 length: 15 residues. CDR3: CASSTTSGGGYEQYF. The DNA for the CDR3 is TGTGCCAGCAGCACGACTAGCGGGGGGGGATACGAGCAGTACTTC. The full variable domain, with the rest looked up from reference TRBV7-2 and TRBJ2-7, is GAGVSQSPSNKVTEKGKDVELRCDPISGHTALYWYRQSLGQGLEFLIYFQGNSAPDKSGLPSDRFSAERTGGSVSTLTIQRTQQEDSAVYLCASSTTSGGGYEQYFGPGTRLTVT.

The genes are TRBV7-2 and TRBJ2-1, with a tentative D call TRBD2 (5 bases). V lost 2 bases and J lost 9, with 8 bases in between. Germline V gene data show CDR1 as SGHTA and CDR2 as FQGNSA. CDR3 length: 12 amino acids. CDR3 sequence reads: CASSLYEGEQFF. CDR3 DNA: TGTGCCAGCAGCTTATACGAGGGTGAGCAGTTCTTC.

In this sample, this clonotype turned up many times. The V and J genes are TRBV15 and TRBJ1-5, with D unresolved. V lost 0 bases, J lost 5 bases, and 14 bases lay in between. Looked up from germline, CDR1 is LNHNV and CDR2 is YYDKDF (reference sequence). The CDR3 has 16 residues. CDR3 residues: CATSRDLRATYQPQHF. In DNA form, the CDR3 reads TGTGCCACCAGCAGAGATCTTCGTGCCACTTATCAGCCCCAGCATTTT. Looking up the rest from reference TRBV15 and TRBJ1-5 gives the full variable domain: DAMVIQNPRYQVTQFGKPVTLSCSQTLNHNVMYWYQQKSSQAPKLLFHYYDKDFNNEADTPDNFQSRRPNTSFCFLDIRSPGLGDTAMYLCATSRDLRATYQPQHFGDGTRLSIL.

This clonotype was seen more than once but under ten times. This chain connects TRBV6-2 or TRBV6-3 to TRBJ2-1; a possible D gene is TRBD2 (7 bases). The CDR3 loop spans 13 amino acids. Germline V gives CDR1 MNHEY, CDR2 SVGEGT. The V and J ends lost 7 bases and 13 bases respectively, with 20 bases between them. The CDR3 here is CASTTGGRFYQFF. CDR3 nucleotides: TGTGCCAGCACAACGGGGGGCCGTTTTTATCAGTTCTTC.

The rearrangement joins TRBV7-2 to TRBJ1-1; D uncertain. The CDR3 is 13 amino acids. Germline loops: CDR1 SGHTA, CDR2 FQGNSA. Trimming shortened V by 1 base and J by 10 bases, and 13 bases separated the two germline ends. The CDR3 nucleotides are TGTGCCAGCAGCTTAGATAAGAGGGTGGTAGCTTTCTTT. Its protein product is CASSLDKRVVAFF.

This clonotype was observed many times. The J gene is TRBJ2-5, the V gene TRBV20-1; 9 nucleotides agree with TRBD2. Germline trimming cut 3 bases from V and 2 bases from J; bases unmatched to any gene: 10. Germline CDR1 is DFQATT and CDR2 is SNEGSKA (reference sequence). The CDR3 totals 16 residues. The CDR3 here is CSASTQRTSAQETQYF. In nucleotides, the CDR3 is TGCAGTGCTAGCACACAACGGACTAGCGCACAAGAGACCCAGTACTTC.

This sequence joins TRBV2 and TRBJ1-1; 7 positions match TRBD1. Trimming at V came to 2 bases and at J to 7 bases, leaving 4 bases not matched to a gene. Germline CDR1 reads SNHLY; CDR2 reads FYNNEI. This CDR3 has 13 amino acids. The CDR3 region has the DNA TGTGCCAGCAGTGAAATAGGGGACAGTGAAGCTTTCTTT. This gives the protein CASSEIGDSEAFF.

In its sample, this clonotype was seen many times. The gene calls are TRBV12-3 or TRBV12-4 and TRBJ1-5; D gene ambiguous. The CDR3 loop spans 15 amino acids. V lost 0 bases, J lost 9 bases, and 15 bases lay in between. Here the CDR3 reads CASSLASTPGGPQHF. The CDR3 bases are TGTGCCAGCAGTTTAGCGTCAACCCCCGGAGGGCCCCAGCATTTT.

CDR3 in DNA: TGTGCCAGCAGCTTGGAGCCGACAGCTTATGGCTACACCTTC. It specifies CASSLEPTAYGYTF. The chain is built from TRBV11-2 and TRBJ1-2; TRBD1 might be the D (5 bases). CDR1 SGHAT and CDR2 FQNNGV come from the germline V gene. Between the trimmed V and J ends, which lost 3 bases and 5 bases, there was a span of 13 bases. The CDR3 runs 14 residues.

The rearrangement joins TRBV29-1 to TRBJ2-1; no clear D gene. Germline V gene data show CDR1 as SQVTM and CDR2 as ANQGSEA. This CDR3 has 12 amino acids. The germline V and J ends were trimmed by 0 bases and 6 bases, with 6 bases remaining between them. CDR3 protein: CSVEDPGNEQFF. The CDR3 region has the DNA TGCAGCGTTGAAGATCCGGGCAATGAGCAGTTCTTC.

J is TRBJ2-7 and V is TRBV3-1, with D maybe TRBD2 (6 bases). Germline V gene lookup returns CDR1 LGHDT and CDR2 YNNKEL (reference sequence). CDR3 size: 14 residues. Trimming stripped 0 bases from V and 5 bases from J, with 11 bases between. In DNA, the CDR3 is TGTGCCAGCAGCCAAGAGTATGGCGGGGACGAGCAGTACTTC. Translated: CASSQEYGGDEQYF.

This clonotype was observed a few times. The chain is built from TRBV6-2 or TRBV6-3 and TRBJ2-1; possible D gene TRBD1, 5 bases. The CDR3 runs 16 residues. V lost 2 bases to trimming and J lost 2 bases, with 13 bases between them. Germline CDR1 reads MNHEY; CDR2 reads SVGEGT. CDR3 protein: CASSYTGGGTYNEQFF. The CDR3 bases are TGTGCCAGCAGTTACACAGGCGGTGGGACCTACAATGAGCAGTTCTTC.

This clonotype was detected only a few times. V usage is TRBV20-1 and J usage is TRBJ2-7; TRBD1 aligns across 7 bases. CDR3 size: 12 residues. Germline CDR1 DFQATT, CDR2 SNEGSKA (reference sequence). V trimming: 6 bases; J trimming: 5 bases; junction bases outside the gene matches: 7. The DNA for the CDR3 is TGCAGTGCACACAAGACAGGGAACGAGCAGTACTTC. It codes for CSAHKTGNEQYF.

This clonotype was recorded at least ten times. This sequence joins TRBV20-1 and TRBJ1-1, with unresolved D. Deletions cut 3 bases from V and 0 bases from J, with 11 bases between. The CDR3 covers 14 residues. The germline CDR1 and CDR2 sequences are DFQATT and SNEGSKA (reference sequence). For the CDR3, the DNA is TGCAGTGCTAGGGCACGGAGGGTGAACACTGAAGCTTTCTTT. This gives the protein CSARARRVNTEAFF.

The chain joins TRBV20-1 to TRBJ2-5; D uncertain. V gave up 4 bases and J gave up 1 base, with 10 bases separating them. Per germline, CDR1 DFQATT and CDR2 SNEGSKA (reference sequence). CDR3 length equals 13 residues. CDR3 loop: CSANIPAQETQYF. The CDR3, as DNA: TGCAGTGCTAACATTCCGGCCCAAGAGACCCAGTACTTC.

This clonotype was counted only a few times. V usage is TRBV7-2 and J usage is TRBJ2-7, with D maybe TRBD2 (5 bases). Per the germline V gene, CDR1 is SGHTA and CDR2 is FQGNSA. The V and J ends lost 5 bases and 3 bases respectively, with 14 bases between them. This CDR3 is 14 amino acids long. The CDR3 protein is CASSQVEGRYEQYF. The CDR3 region has the DNA TGTGCCAGCAGCCAGGTTGAGGGCCGCTACGAGCAGTACTTC.

V and J are TRBV7-2 and TRBJ2-1; 12 bases line up with TRBD2. The CDR3 spans 17 residues. After removal of 3 bases from V and 0 bases from J, the junction contained 3 bases not matched to a gene. The germline gives CDR1 SGHTA, CDR2 FQGNSA. CDR3 bases: TGTGCCAGCAGCTTGACTAGCGGGAGAGCCTCCTACAATGAGCAGTTCTTC. Its protein is CASSLTSGRASYNEQFF.

This clonotype was counted at least ten times. The chain combines TRBV28 with TRBJ2-1; the D is unclear. Per germline, CDR1 MDHEN and CDR2 SYDVKM. Trimming left V 6 bases short and J 9 bases short, with 12 bases between. The CDR3 runs to 12 residues. CDR3 DNA sequence: TGTGCCAGCAGCCTCGTAGTTGGTGAGCAGTTCTTC. Translating gives CASSLVVGEQFF.